This TCR beta chain is from a study of identical twins. TCRdb re-derived calls from the 5' RACE reads in MiXCR, one entry per CDR3 protein. The sample lists around 370,000 distinct CDR3 sequences; around 9% were seen once. The germline CDR1 and CDR2 sequences are KGHSH and LQKENI. This CDR3 has 14 residues. Trimming took off 2 bases at V and 8 bases at J, with 14 bases between the two ends. The V call is TRBV18, the J call TRBJ2-3; no reliable D call. Sample: naive T cells sorted from blood. The receptor's source is a woman between 50 and 59 years old in good health. CDR3 loop: CASSPEGGRVTQYF. The DNA of the CDR3 is TGTGCCAGCTCACCAGAAGGCGGAAGGGTTACGCAGTATTTT.